This TCR beta chain was identified during a study of vaccination effects on CD4 cells after COVID-19. Measured with immunoSEQ multiplex PCR; TCRdb has only the in-frame clones, and not every one. Of about 57,000 clones in the sample, approximately 80% were seen once. Regarding this clone: What it binds is unknown.

It was after more than nine days of culture that CD4+ T cells were isolated. Participants were given two doses of BNT162b2 or mRNA-1273 vaccine. Absence of prior SARS-CoV-2 infection characterized the vaccine recipients, who showed negative nucleocapsid antibodies. Cultures received IL-2 medium that replaced half the medium on days 3 and 7. CDR1 is KGHDR and CDR2 is SFDVKD in the germline V gene. The CDR3 runs to 18 residues. Trimming took 3 bases from V and 4 from J, leaving 20 bases between them. The source material was CD4+ T cells from PBMCs cultured without peptide, sampled after COVID-19 vaccination. This chain uses TRBV24-1 with TRBJ2-2; tentatively, D is TRBD1 (5 bases). The receptor's source is a human donor who received a COVID-19 vaccine. Here the CDR3 reads CATSDDRLGVRRTGELFF. The CDR3 nucleotides are TGTGCCACCAGTGATGACCGCCTAGGGGTACGGCGCACCGGGGAGCTGTTTTTT.